A single T cell receptor beta chain is shown here with its context. Antigen unknown. These data come from a study of cytomegalovirus exposure and HLA in healthy donors. The study, taken as a whole, reports: Overall, approximately 150 TCR beta chains were annotated as cytomegalovirus-associated. A later analysis found that most CMV-associated TCR beta chains appeared HLA-restricted. Previous analysis showed most TCR beta V segments were productive about 87% or about 30% of the time.

The PCR used 60 Vbeta and 13 Jbeta primers. Generated by immunoSEQ multiplex PCR, the TCRdb table keeps only in-frame clones and is missing some. The sample carries under 140,000 clones, approximately 83% recorded once. The V gene lost 7 bases and the J gene lost 9 bases, with 25 bases spanning the gap. Germline V lookup: CDR1 LNHDA, CDR2 SQIVND (reference sequence). CDR3 length equals 17 residues. Sequencing was carried out using PBMCs. The chain recombines TRBV19 with TRBJ1-6; D perhaps matches TRBD1 (5 bases). The sequence derives from a man aged 35 to 55 in good health and CMV-seronegative. This CDR3 is CASNTPYPGYNVSPLHF. CDR3 coding DNA: TGTGCCAGTAACACGCCCTATCCAGGGTATAATGTTTCACCCCTCCACTTT.